The 10 T cell receptor beta chains listed next were all sequenced from one sample in a study of cytomegalovirus exposure and HLA in healthy donors. The PCR employed 60 Vbeta primers together with 13 Jbeta primers. Only in-frame clones appear in the TCRdb table, and some are missing; sequencing was by immunoSEQ multiplex PCR. The sample has about 300,000 clones; roughly 85% are singletons. The sample was PBMCs. The source is a man in his forties in good health and CMV-seropositive.

The J gene is TRBJ2-1, the V gene TRBV6-1, with D hard to call. The CDR3 has 15 residues. CDR1 MNHNS and CDR2 SASEGT come from the germline V gene. The ends were cut back, 2 bases at V and 0 bases at J, with 8 bases in the middle. CDR3 region: CASSENWSSYNEQFF. CDR3 sequence (DNA): TGTGCCAGCAGTGAAAATTGGAGCTCCTACAATGAGCAGTTCTTC.

The rearrangement joins TRBV2 to TRBJ2-7, with D unresolved. The CDR3 has 13 amino acids. V was clipped by 0 bases and J by 4 bases, with 7 bases between them. The germline gives CDR1 SNHLY, CDR2 FYNNEI. The CDR3, as DNA: TGTGCCAGCAGTGAAGCGGCCCCTTACGAGCAGTACTTC. Amino acid sequence: CASSEAAPYEQYF.

The V and J genes are TRBV5-1 and TRBJ2-1, with D uncertain. The CDR3 loop spans 12 amino acids. Germline V CDR1 and CDR2: SGHRS, YFSETQ. Deletions cut 5 bases from V and 7 bases from J, with 10 bases between. The DNA of the CDR3 is TGCGCCAGCAGTTTTAGTCGGAATGAGCAGTTCTTC. Translated, it gives CASSFSRNEQFF.

This clone appeared a single time. The CDR3 protein is CASSVGERQPQHF. CDR3 nucleotide sequence: TGTGCCAGCAGTGTTGGGGAGCGGCAGCCCCAGCATTTT. The chain recombines TRBV6-5 with TRBJ1-5; no reliable D call. The V gene's germline CDR1 is MNHEY and CDR2 SVGAGI. Trimming pared 5 bases from V and 7 bases from J, leaving 12 bases between. CDR3 length equals 13 residues.

The chain carries TRBV28 and TRBJ1-1, with D possibly being TRBD1 (6 bases). The CDR3 is made up of 15 amino acids. In germline, CDR1 is MDHEN, CDR2 SYDVKM. Between the trimmed V and J ends, which lost 5 bases and 0 bases, there was a span of 13 bases. Here the CDR3 DNA reads TGTGCCAGCAGTGCGACAGGATATATGAACACTGAAGCTTTCTTT. Translation: CASSATGYMNTEAFF.

The gene calls are TRBV5-6 and TRBJ2-7, with D tentatively TRBD1 (6 bases). Germline loops: CDR1 SGHDT, CDR2 YYEEEE. The ends were cut back, 3 bases at V and 1 base at J, with 17 bases in the middle. The CDR3 is 16 residues long. CDR3 sequence reads: CASSSVGADLSYEQYF. The CDR3 DNA sequence: TGTGCCAGCAGCTCGGTGGGGGCGGATCTTTCCTACGAGCAGTACTTC.

This chain links TRBV5-1 with TRBJ2-7; weak D call: TRBD2 (7 bases). Germline V gene lookup returns CDR1 SGHRS and CDR2 YFSETQ. The CDR3 extends over 15 amino acids. Between the trimmed V and J ends, which lost 0 bases and 2 bases, there was a span of 12 bases. The CDR3 DNA follows: TGCGCCAGCAGCTTGGCCGGGGGGCCCCCCTACGAGCAGTACTTC. Its protein product is CASSLAGGPPYEQYF.

The chain links TRBV7-8 to TRBJ1-4; TRBD1 agrees at 8 bases. J lost 3 bases, V lost 4 bases, and 7 bases had no gene match. Germline lookup yields CDR1 SGHVS and CDR2 FQNEAQ. CDR3 length equals 16 residues. The CDR3 nucleotides are TGTGCCAGCAGCTCGCCACAGGGGGAATCTAATGAAAAACTGTTTTTT. Protein product: CASSSPQGESNEKLFF.

The chain has TRBV4-1 and TRBJ2-1; the match to TRBD2 covers 13 bases. The CDR3 length is 18 residues. CDR1 is MGHRA, CDR2 YSYEKL, per germline. Trimming cost V 0 bases and J 4 bases; bases outside gene matches: 6. This chain's CDR3 is CASSQDKRGLAGYNEQFF. The CDR3 bases are TGCGCCAGCAGCCAAGACAAACGGGGACTAGCGGGATACAATGAGCAGTTCTTC.

CDR3 residues: CSVSSRRQGSSYNEQFF. In DNA, the CDR3 is TGCAGCGTTTCTTCCCGCCGACAGGGAAGCTCCTACAATGAGCAGTTCTTC. The V call is TRBV29-1, the J call TRBJ2-1, with 7 bases matching TRBD1. The junction had 13 bases not matched to a gene; V was cut back by 5 bases and J by 0 bases. Germline lookup yields CDR1 SQVTM and CDR2 ANQGSEA. The CDR3 extends over 17 amino acids.